These 10 T cell receptor beta chains share one sample of origin, sequenced in a study of memory CD4+ T cells and cytomegalovirus serostatus. Single viable CD3+CD4+CD8-CD45RO+ cells were sorted as the memory CD4+ T cells. Method: immunoSEQ multiplex PCR; TCRdb's copy keeps in-frame clones and lacks some. The sample yields roughly 45,000 clones, more than 60% seen once. Sequenced input: memory CD4+ T cells from blood. These receptors all stem from an adult in good health and CMV-seronegative.

This clone appeared once. This chain joins TRBV4-2 and TRBJ1-2, with no clear D. CDR3 length: 14 residues. With 0 bases removed from V and 7 bases from J, the gap between germline ends came to 12 bases. The V gene's germline CDR1 is LGHNA and CDR2 YNFKEQ. The CDR3 nucleotides are TGTGCCAGCAGCCAAGAGACGTACGTAGGTGGCTACACCTTC. This codes for CASSQETYVGGYTF.

The chain combines TRBV2 with TRBJ2-2; the D is unclear. V shed 7 bases and J shed 6 bases, with 15 bases lying between them. This CDR3 is 14 amino acids long. The germline gives CDR1 SNHLY, CDR2 FYNNEI. CDR3 sequence reads: CASKGLLSAGELFF. The CDR3 nucleotides read TGTGCCAGCAAGGGCCTCCTATCGGCCGGGGAGCTGTTTTTT.

In its sample, this clone was seen a few times. The V gene is TRBV5-1, the J gene TRBJ1-4, with D uncertain. V lost 6 bases and J 8 bases, leaving 20 bases between the germline ends. The CDR3 sequence is 15 residues long. Germline loops: CDR1 SGHRS, CDR2 YFSETQ. CDR3 residues: CASTIGDTTTEKLFF. CDR3 in DNA: TGCGCCAGCACCATTGGAGACACAACAACCGAAAAACTGTTTTTT.

The rearrangement joins TRBV6-1 to TRBJ1-2; D remains unclear. Trimming removed 3 bases from V and 6 bases from J, with 11 bases in between. Germline V gives CDR1 MNHNS, CDR2 SASEGT. CDR3 length equals 13 residues. CDR3 coding DNA: TGTGCCAGCAGTGAGGGGTTTAGGAATGGCTACACCTTC. Its translation is CASSEGFRNGYTF.

The CDR3 sequence is CASSSSPSGGGYNEQFF. The CDR3 DNA reads as TGTGCCAGCAGCTCGTCCCCTAGCGGGGGGGGGTACAATGAGCAGTTCTTC. The genes are TRBV7-9 and TRBJ2-1, with 12 bases fitting TRBD2. The trim removed 4 bases at V and 4 bases at J, leaving 8 bases unmatched. The CDR3 runs 17 residues. Germline V gives CDR1 SEHNR, CDR2 FQNEAQ (reference sequence).

The DNA for the CDR3 is TGTGCCAGCAGTCCCGACCCAACGTATGGCTACACCTTC. Its protein is CASSPDPTYGYTF. This sequence joins TRBV7-9 and TRBJ1-2; no reliable D call. V lost 6 bases to trimming and J lost 5 bases, with 13 bases between them. The V gene's germline CDR1 is SEHNR and CDR2 FQNEAQ (reference sequence). There are 13 residues in the CDR3.

V gene TRBV6-5 combines with J gene TRBJ1-6, with D tentatively TRBD1 (6 bases). The V end lost 7 bases, the J end lost 4 bases, and 8 bases lay between the germline ends. CDR3 length: 13 amino acids. Per germline, CDR1 MNHEY and CDR2 SVGAGI. The CDR3 DNA reads as TGTGCCAGCACCACAGGGTATAATTCACCCCTCCACTTT. It translates to CASTTGYNSPLHF.

This chain connects TRBV6-5 to TRBJ1-6; D remains ambiguous. Trimming pared 7 bases from V and 6 bases from J, leaving 13 bases between. The germline CDR1 and CDR2 sequences are MNHEY and SVGAGI. The CDR3 sequence is 14 residues long. The CDR3 reads CASNSGPPNSPLHF. The CDR3 nucleotides are TGTGCCAGCAATTCCGGACCGCCTAATTCACCCCTCCACTTT.

This clone occurred a few times. The rearrangement uses TRBV6-6 and TRBJ1-5; TRBD1 matches at 7 bases. The CDR3 runs 12 residues. The germline V gene encodes CDR1 MNHNY and CDR2 SVGAGI (reference sequence). The ends lost 7 bases at V and 9 bases at J; junction bases unmatched: 6. DNA for the CDR3: TGTGCCAGCACTCCCAGGGGGAGGCCCCAGCATTTT. This gives the protein CASTPRGRPQHF.

This clone was picked up one time. The chain couples TRBV7-2 to TRBJ2-3, with D perhaps TRBD2 (6 bases). The CDR3 spans 15 residues. V gave up 6 bases and J gave up 1 base, with 14 bases separating them. Germline V gives CDR1 SGHTA, CDR2 FQGNSA. The CDR3 nucleotides read TGTGCCAGCAGGGCGGGGTTCGTAGGCACAGATACGCAGTATTTT. Translating it yields CASRAGFVGTDTQYF.